A selection of T cell receptor beta chains follows, all from one sample in a study of CDR3 diversity in severe acne. TCRdb reprocessed the PCR reads with MiXCR, giving one entry per CDR3 protein. The sample yields some 90,000 distinct CDR3 sequences, 45% to 55% seen once. Sequenced input: blood. These receptors were collected from a male donor in good health, serving as a control. Both conserved end residues are part of each CDR3. D genes are given only for firm matches. For some rows the clone size is stated as once, few or many, or as a class when expanded; others skip it.

CDR3 DNA	CDR3 protein	V gene	J gene	CDR3 length	clone size	D gene
TGTGCCAGCAGTGGGACTAGCGGGAATTGGGACCCGTATAGAACCACAGATACGCAGTATTTT	CASSGTSGNWDPYRTTDTQYF	TRBV2	TRBJ2-3	21	-	TRBD2
TGTGCCATCGGGGAGGGTTCGGAGGGTTCCTACGAGCAGTACTTC	CAIGEGSEGSYEQYF	TRBV10-3	TRBJ2-7	15	-	TRBD2
TGTGCCAGCAGCTTAGAAGTGGGCGGGACTGAAGCTTTCTTT	CASSLEVGGTEAFF	TRBV7-9	TRBJ1-1	14	-	-
TGCAGCGTTGCGGACCTGAACACTGAAGCTTTCTTT	CSVADLNTEAFF	TRBV29-1	TRBJ1-1	12	-	-
TGCGCCAGCAGCTCTCTAGCGGGCAATGAGCAGTTCTTC	CASSSLAGNEQFF	TRBV5-1	TRBJ2-1	13	-	TRBD2
TGTGCCAGCAGTTCCCTCGGGACTATAACCGGGGAGCTGTTTTTT	CASSSLGTITGELFF	TRBV7-2	TRBJ2-2	15	-	TRBD2
TGCGCCAGCAGCCAAGAGCAGGGGAGTGGAGAGACCCAGTACTTC	CASSQEQGSGETQYF	TRBV4-1	TRBJ2-5	15	-	-
TGTGCCACCAGTTTGGAGGAAAGCTATGGCTACACCTTC	CATSLEESYGYTF	TRBV24-1	TRBJ1-2	13	-	-
TGCAGTGCTCCCGGGACAGGGGCCTACGAGCAGTACTTC	CSAPGTGAYEQYF	TRBV20-1	TRBJ2-7	13	few	TRBD1
TGCGCCAGCAGTGAGTCGGCAACTAGCGGGGAGGTGGAGACCCAGTACTTC	CASSESATSGEVETQYF	TRBV10-1	TRBJ2-5	17	-	TRBD2
TGTGCCATGGGACAGAGCAATCAGCCCCAGCATTTT	CAMGQSNQPQHF	TRBV2	TRBJ1-5	12	-	TRBD1
TGCGCCAGCAGCTTGGATGGCACCGGGGAGCTGTTTTTT	CASSLDGTGELFF	TRBV5-1	TRBJ2-2	13	-	-
TGCGCCAGCGGACCACAGGGACAGGGCTACGAGCAGTACTTC	CASGPQGQGYEQYF	TRBV5-1	TRBJ2-7	14	-	TRBD1
TGTGCCAGCAGCTTAATGGCAGGGGACAATTCACCCCTCCACTTT	CASSLMAGDNSPLHF	TRBV2	TRBJ1-6	15	-	-
TGTGCCACCAGTGATACCGGGGACCGCGGTGGAGAGACCCAGTACTTC	CATSDTGDRGGETQYF	TRBV24-1	TRBJ2-5	16	-	-
TGCAGTGAAGGCAGGGTTTACGAGCAGTACTTC	CSEGRVYEQYF	TRBV20-1	TRBJ2-7	11	-	-
TGTGCCAGCAGCTTAGAAGTCACCAAGTTATATTTT	CASSLEVTKLYF	TRBV7-9	TRBJ1-3	12	few	-
TGCAGTGGGGTTAGCGGCTCCTACGAGCAGTACTTC	CSGVSGSYEQYF	TRBV20-1	TRBJ2-7	12	-	-
TGTGCCAGCAGCTCGGGCTGTGCGAACACCGGGGAGCTGTTTTTT	CASSSGCANTGELFF	TRBV7-9	TRBJ2-2	15	-	-
TGTGCCAGCAGTTTAAAGGGGGCCTATGGCTACACCTTC	CASSLKGAYGYTF	TRBV28	TRBJ1-2	13	few	TRBD1
TGTGCCAGCAATACCATCGGGACAGATACGCAGTATTTT	CASNTIGTDTQYF	TRBV6-1	TRBJ2-3	13	many	-
TGTGCCAGCAGTCCCCCTGGGGGGGATAATTCACCCCTCCACTTT	CASSPPGGDNSPLHF	TRBV12-3/TRBV12-4	TRBJ1-6	15	-	-
TGTGCCAGCAGCCAAGCGGGAGATACGCAGTATTTT	CASSQAGDTQYF	TRBV14	TRBJ2-3	12	many	-
TGTGCCAGCAGTTTGGGGACTAGCTTCGAGCAGTACTTC	CASSLGTSFEQYF	TRBV12-3/TRBV12-4	TRBJ2-7	13	many	TRBD2
TGTGCCATCAGGGTGGAGGGGGCGTCCTATGGCTACACCTTC	CAIRVEGASYGYTF	TRBV10-3	TRBJ1-2	14	many	TRBD1
TGCAGCGTTGAAGTCGAACCTAGGGACACCGCTGGGGGGCAGTACTTC	CSVEVEPRDTAGGQYF	TRBV29-1	TRBJ2-7	16	-	-
TGTGCCAGTTCTAGCGGGGGGGCCACCGGGGAGCTGTTTTTT	CASSSGGATGELFF	TRBV6-4	TRBJ2-2	14	-	TRBD2